This T cell receptor (beta chain) was identified during a study of type 1 and type 2 diabetes patients. Study-wide background: Participants included type 1 and type 2 diabetes patients plus nondiabetic controls. CD4+ or CD8+ T cells were positively selected from PBMCs with microbeads. Study-level results: Unmatched age and gender across groups might bias interpretation.

Genomic DNA was the PCR template. Amplification of the beta chain CDR3 used 30 forward and 13 reverse multiplex primers. From the multiplex PCR reads, TCRdb called clonotypes with MiXCR, one entry per CDR3 protein. The data hold more than 250,000 distinct CDR3 sequences, with roughly 50% observed a single time. CDR3 length: 14 residues. CDR1 MNHNY and CDR2 SVGAGI come from the germline V gene (reference sequence). V shed 1 base and J shed 1 base, with 7 bases lying between them. This clonotype turned up a few times. Its antigen is undetermined. The TCR comes from a man in his late teens or twenties with type 2 diabetes. The specimen was peripheral blood mononuclear cells (PBMCs). V and J are TRBV6-6 and TRBJ1-1; D gene uncertain. CDR3 region: CASSYLETNTEAFF. CDR3 DNA: TGTGCCAGCAGTTACTTGGAGACGAACACTGAAGCTTTCTTT.